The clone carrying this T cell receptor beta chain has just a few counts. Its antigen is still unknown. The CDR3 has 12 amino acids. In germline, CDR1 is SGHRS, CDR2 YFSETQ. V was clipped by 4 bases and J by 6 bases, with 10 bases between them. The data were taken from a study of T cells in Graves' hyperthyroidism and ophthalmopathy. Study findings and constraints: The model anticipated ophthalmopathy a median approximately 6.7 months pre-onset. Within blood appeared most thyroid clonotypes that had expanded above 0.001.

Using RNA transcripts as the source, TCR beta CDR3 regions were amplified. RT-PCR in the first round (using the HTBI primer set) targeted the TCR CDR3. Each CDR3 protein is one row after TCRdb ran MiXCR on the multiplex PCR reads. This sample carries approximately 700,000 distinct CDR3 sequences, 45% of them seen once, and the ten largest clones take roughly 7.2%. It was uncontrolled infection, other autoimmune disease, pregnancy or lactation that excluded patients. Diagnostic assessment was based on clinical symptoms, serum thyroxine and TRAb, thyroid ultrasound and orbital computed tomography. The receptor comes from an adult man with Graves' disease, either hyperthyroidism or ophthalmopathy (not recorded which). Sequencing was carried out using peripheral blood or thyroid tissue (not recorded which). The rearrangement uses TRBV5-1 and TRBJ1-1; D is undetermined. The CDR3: CASSGVPSEAFF. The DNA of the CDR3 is TGCGCCAGCAGCGGCGTCCCCTCTGAAGCTTTCTTT. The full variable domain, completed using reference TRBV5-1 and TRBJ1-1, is KAGVTQTPRYLIKTRGQQVTLSCSPISGHRSVSWYQQTPGQGLQFLFEYFSETQRNKGNFPGRFSGRQFSNSRSEMNVSTLELGDSALYLCASSGVPSEAFFGQGTRLTVV.